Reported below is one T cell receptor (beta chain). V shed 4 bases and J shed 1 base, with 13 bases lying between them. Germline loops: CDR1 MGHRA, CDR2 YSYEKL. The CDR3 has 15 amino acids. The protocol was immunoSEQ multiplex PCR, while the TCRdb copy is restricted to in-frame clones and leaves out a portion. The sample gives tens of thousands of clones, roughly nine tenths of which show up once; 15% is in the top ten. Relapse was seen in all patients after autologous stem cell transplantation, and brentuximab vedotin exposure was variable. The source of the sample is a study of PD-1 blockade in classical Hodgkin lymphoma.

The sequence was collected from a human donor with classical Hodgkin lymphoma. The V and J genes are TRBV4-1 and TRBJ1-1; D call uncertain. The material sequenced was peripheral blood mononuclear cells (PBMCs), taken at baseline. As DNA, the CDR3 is TGCGCCAGCAGCCCAATAACAGCGCCGAACACTGAAGCTTTCTTT. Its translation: CASSPITAPNTEAFF.